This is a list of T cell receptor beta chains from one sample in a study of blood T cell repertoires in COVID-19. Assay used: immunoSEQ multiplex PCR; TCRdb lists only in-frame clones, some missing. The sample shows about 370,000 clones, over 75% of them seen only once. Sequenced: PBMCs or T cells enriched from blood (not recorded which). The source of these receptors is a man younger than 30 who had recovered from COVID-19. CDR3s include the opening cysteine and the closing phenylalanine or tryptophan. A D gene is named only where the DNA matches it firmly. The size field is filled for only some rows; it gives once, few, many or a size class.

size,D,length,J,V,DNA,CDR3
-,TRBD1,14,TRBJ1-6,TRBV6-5,TGTGCCAGCACTGCGGGACAGGGGTGGTCACCCCTCCACTTT,CASTAGQGWSPLHF
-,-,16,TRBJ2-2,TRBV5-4,TGTGCCAGCAGCTTGGGCGGAGGAACGAACACCGGGGAGCTGTTTTTT,CASSLGGGTNTGELFF
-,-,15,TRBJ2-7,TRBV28,TGTGCCAGCAGTTTATTTCGGGGGAGTAACTACGAGCAGTACTTC,CASSLFRGSNYEQYF
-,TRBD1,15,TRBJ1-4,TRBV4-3,TGCGCCAGCAGCCAAGCCGGGACAGGGGGTGAAAAACTGTTTTTT,CASSQAGTGGEKLFF
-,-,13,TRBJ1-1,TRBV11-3,TGTGCCAGCAGCTTCACCCAGGGTACTGAAGCTTTCTTT,CASSFTQGTEAFF
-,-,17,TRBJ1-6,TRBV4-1,TGCGCCAGCAGCCAAGCCCCTCGGACAGAGGGGAGTTCACCCCTCCACTTT,CASSQAPRTEGSSPLHF
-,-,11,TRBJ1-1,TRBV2,TGTGCCAGCAGAGACAGGAGCCGGGCTTTCTTT,CASRDRSRAFF
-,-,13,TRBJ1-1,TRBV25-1,TGTGCCAGCAGTGAACCGTGGACAGTAGGAGCTTTCTTT,CASSEPWTVGAFF
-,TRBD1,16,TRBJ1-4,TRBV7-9,TGTGCCAGCAGCTTAGCGGCTGGACAGGGGTTTGAAAAACTGTTTTTT,CASSLAAGQGFEKLFF
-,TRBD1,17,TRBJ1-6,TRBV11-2,TGTGCCAGCAGCTTAGTTGGTGGAGGCAGGGGGCATTCACCCCTCCACTTT,CASSLVGGGRGHSPLHF
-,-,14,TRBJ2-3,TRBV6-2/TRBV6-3,TGTGCCAGCAGTTCCCCGAAGGGGACAGATACGCAGTATTTT,CASSSPKGTDTQYF
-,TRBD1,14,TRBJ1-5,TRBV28,TGTGCCAGCAGTCTCGGGACAGATTATCAGCCCCAGCATTTT,CASSLGTDYQPQHF
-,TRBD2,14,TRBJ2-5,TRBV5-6,TGTGCCAGCAGCTCGCTAGCGGGGGGAAAGACCCAGTACTTC,CASSSLAGGKTQYF
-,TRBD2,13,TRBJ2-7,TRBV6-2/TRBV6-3,TGTGCCAGCAGCCTAGCGGGCACCTACGAGCAGTACTTC,CASSLAGTYEQYF
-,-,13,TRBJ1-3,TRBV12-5,TGTGCTAGTGGTTTTAACTCTGGAAACACCATATATTTT,CASGFNSGNTIYF
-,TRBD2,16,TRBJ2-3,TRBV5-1,TGCGCCAGCAGCTCAATCATAGCGGGATACACAGATACGCAGTATTTT,CASSSIIAGYTDTQYF
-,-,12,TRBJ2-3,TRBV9,TGTGCCAGCGGGGAGCCCGCAGATACGCAGTATTTT,CASGEPADTQYF
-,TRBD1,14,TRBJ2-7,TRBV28,TGTGCCAGCAGTCTTGGGGGCAGGGGGCTCGAGCAGTACTTC,CASSLGGRGLEQYF
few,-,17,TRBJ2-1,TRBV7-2,TGTGCCAGCAGCTTAGCAGGGACCGGGAGCTCCTACAATGAGCAGTTCTTC,CASSLAGTGSSYNEQFF
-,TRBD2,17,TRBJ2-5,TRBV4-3,TGCGCCAGCAGCCCCCTTCCAGCGGGAGGGACCCAAGAGACCCAGTACTTC,CASSPLPAGGTQETQYF
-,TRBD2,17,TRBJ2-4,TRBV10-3,TGTGCCAAAGTAGCGGGGGGGGTACTAATAGCCAAAAACATTCAGTACTTC,CAKVAGGVLIAKNIQYF
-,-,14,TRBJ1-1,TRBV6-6,TGTGCCAGCAGTTACAGGGGAATGAACACTGAAGCTTTCTTT,CASSYRGMNTEAFF
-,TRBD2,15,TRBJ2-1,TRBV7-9,TGTGCCAGCAGCTTAGCGTGGGGGGGAATGGGTGAGCAGTTCTTC,CASSLAWGGMGEQFF
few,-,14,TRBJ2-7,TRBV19,TGTGCCAGTAGTAGCCGGGACTCATCCTACGAGCAGTACTTC,CASSSRDSSYEQYF
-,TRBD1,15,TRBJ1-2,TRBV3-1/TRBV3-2,TGTGCCAGCAGCCAAGAGGGACAGGGGGCGCGGGGCTACACCTTC,CASSQEGQGARGYTF
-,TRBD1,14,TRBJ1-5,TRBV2,TGTGCCAGCACCAGGACAGGGAGGAATCAGCCCCAGCATTTT,CASTRTGRNQPQHF
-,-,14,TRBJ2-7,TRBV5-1,TGCGCCAGCAGCTTGCGGCAGGTTCCCTACGAGCAGTACTTC,CASSLRQVPYEQYF
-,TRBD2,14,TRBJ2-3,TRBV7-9,TGTGCCAGCGGTAAAGCGGGAGGCACAGATACGCAGTATTTT,CASGKAGGTDTQYF
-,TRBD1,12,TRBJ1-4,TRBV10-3,TGTGCCACGGGACAGCCTACTGAAAAACTGTTTTTT,CATGQPTEKLFF
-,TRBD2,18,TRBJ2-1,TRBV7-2,TGTGCCAGCAGCTTTGCCGGGAGGGCCCCAAGCTCCTACAATGAGCAGTTCTTC,CASSFAGRAPSSYNEQFF
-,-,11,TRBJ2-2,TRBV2,TGTGCCAGCAGTGTCGGGGGGGAGCTGTTTTTT,CASSVGGELFF
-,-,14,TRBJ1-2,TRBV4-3,TGCGCCAGCAGCCCCCAACGAGGGATGCATGGCTACACCTTC,CASSPQRGMHGYTF
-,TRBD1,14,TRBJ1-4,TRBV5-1,TGCGCCAGCAGCTTGGGGACAGGGAGCGAAAAACTGTTTTTT,CASSLGTGSEKLFF
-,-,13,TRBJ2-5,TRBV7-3,TGTGCCAGCAGCTTAATACTAGAGGAGACCCAGTACTTC,CASSLILEETQYF
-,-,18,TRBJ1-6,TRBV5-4,TGTGCCAGCAGCTTGATGGGCGGGTCAAAAGACTATAATTCACCCCTCCACTTT,CASSLMGGSKDYNSPLHF
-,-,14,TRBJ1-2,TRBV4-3,TGCGCCAGCAGCCAAGAATCAGCTAACTATGGCTACACCTTC,CASSQESANYGYTF
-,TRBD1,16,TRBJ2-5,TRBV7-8,TGTGCCAGCAGCTCCGAAACAGGGGCTGCTGGAGAGACCCAGTACTTC,CASSSETGAAGETQYF
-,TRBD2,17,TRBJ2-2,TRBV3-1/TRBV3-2,TGTGCCAGCAGCCCCGTCGGGACTAGCGGAAACACCGGGGAGCTGTTTTTT,CASSPVGTSGNTGELFF
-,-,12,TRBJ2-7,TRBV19,TGTGCCAGTAGTACTCCAGGGGACGAGCAGTACTTC,CASSTPGDEQYF
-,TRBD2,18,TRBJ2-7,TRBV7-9,TGTGCCAGCAGCTTAGCGCGGAGTAGCGGGAGACGTGGCTACGAGCAGTACTTC,CASSLARSSGRRGYEQYF
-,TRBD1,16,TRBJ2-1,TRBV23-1,TGCGCCAGCAGTCAGCAGGACAGGGGAGTCCACAATGAGCAGTTCTTC,CASSQQDRGVHNEQFF
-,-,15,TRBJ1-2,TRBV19,TGTGCCAGTAGTATTGCAGGGAAGGGACTCTATGGCTACACCTTC,CASSIAGKGLYGYTF